The subject of this entry is one T cell receptor (beta chain). Its antigen is unknown. This sample is drawn from a study of cytomegalovirus exposure and HLA in healthy donors. Points from the study as a whole: In a later analysis, V- and J-gene trimming of beta chains associated with a DCLRE1C missense variant, replicated independently. About 90% or about 30% of the time was how often most TCR beta V segments were productive, according to an earlier analysis.

In the PCR, 60 Vbeta and 13 Jbeta primers were used. Produced via immunoSEQ multiplex PCR; TCRdb's table is partial and in-frame only. Here the sample table reports 180,000 or so clones. The origin of this receptor is a boy aged 10-17 years in good health and CMV-seronegative. Source material: PBMCs.

CDR3 nucleotide sequence: TGTGCCAGCAGTCCCCGGGGGGGGCGCATTGAAAAACTGTTTTTT. The encoded protein is CASSPRGGRIEKLFF. The gene calls are TRBV6-1 and TRBJ1-4; possibly TRBD1 for D (6 bases). CDR1 and CDR2 from the germline V gene are MNHNS and SASEGT. CDR3 length: 15 residues. V lost 5 bases and J 7 bases, leaving 17 bases between the germline ends.